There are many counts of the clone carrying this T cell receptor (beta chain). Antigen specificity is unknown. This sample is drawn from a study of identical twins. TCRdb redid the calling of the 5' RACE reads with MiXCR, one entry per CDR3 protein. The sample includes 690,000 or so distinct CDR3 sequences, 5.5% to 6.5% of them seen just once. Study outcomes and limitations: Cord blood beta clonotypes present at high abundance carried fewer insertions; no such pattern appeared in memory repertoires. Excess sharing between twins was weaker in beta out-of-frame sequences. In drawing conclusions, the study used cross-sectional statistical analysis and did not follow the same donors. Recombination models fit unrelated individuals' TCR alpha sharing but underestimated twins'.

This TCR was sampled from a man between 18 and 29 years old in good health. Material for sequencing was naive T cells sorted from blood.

CDR3 region: CSGIQAGSYNEQFF. As DNA, the CDR3 is TGCAGCGGTATACAGGCTGGCTCCTACAATGAGCAGTTCTTC. The V gene is TRBV29-1, the J gene TRBJ2-1; maybe TRBD1 (5 bases). Trimming cost V 7 bases and J 0 bases, with 13 bases left between them. Per the germline V gene, CDR1 is SQVTM and CDR2 is ANQGSEA. The CDR3 covers 14 residues.